This entry lists 13 T cell receptor beta chains sequenced from one sample in a study of blood T cell repertoires in COVID-19. Profiling relied on immunoSEQ multiplex PCR, and the TCRdb table lists in-frame clones only, not all of them. Altogether 350,000 to 400,000 clones are present, more than 70% being singletons, with the ten largest covering roughly 2%. Sequencing was done on a sample of PBMCs or T cells enriched from blood (not recorded which). The receptors derive from a man aged 40-49 years in a cohort exposed to, infected with or recovered from COVID-19 (not recorded which).

The sample holds a few counts of this clone. V is TRBV7-7 and J is TRBJ2-1; weak D call: TRBD2 (6 bases). CDR3 size: 15 residues. CDR1 is SSHAT and CDR2 is FNYEAQ in the germline V gene (reference sequence). Trimming left V 1 base short and J 9 bases short, with 16 bases between. CDR3 nucleotide sequence: TGTGCCAGCAGCTTAGACTCACCCTGGCGGGGTGAGCAGTTCTTC. It codes for CASSLDSPWRGEQFF.

This chain connects TRBV5-1 to TRBJ2-3, with 9 bases fitting TRBD2. This CDR3 region has 17 residues. V dropped 0 bases and J dropped 0; count of bases not matched to a gene: 5. Looked up from germline, CDR1 is SGHRS and CDR2 is YFSETQ. The chain's CDR3 is CASSLVGTSKSTDTQYF. The CDR3 nucleotides are TGCGCCAGCAGCTTGGTCGGGACTAGCAAAAGCACAGATACGCAGTATTTT.

V is TRBV6-2 or TRBV6-3 and J is TRBJ2-7; 10 bases agree with TRBD2. The V segment lost 5 bases and the J segment 0 bases; nucleotides outside the gene matches: 10. The germline gives CDR1 MNHEY, CDR2 SVGEGT. This CDR3 comprises 17 residues. The CDR3 DNA follows: TGTGCCAGCAGTCGCCTAGGACTAGCGGTTAGCTCCTACGAGCAGTACTTC. Translating it yields CASSRLGLAVSSYEQYF.

The chain couples TRBV21-1 to TRBJ1-3; TRBD1, the D gene given by the table, was not confirmed from the DNA. TRBV21-1 is reported as a pseudogene. The length of the CDR3 is 17 residues. The chain's CDR3 is CASSKALWQGDGNTIYF. DNA of the CDR3: TGTGCCAGCAGCAAAGCGCTTTGGCAGGGGGATGGAAACACCATATATTTT.

Turning to this clone: This sample also contains other DNA sequences that code for the same CDR3. J is TRBJ2-7 and V is TRBV12-1; no check of the table's D call, TRBD1, against the DNA was made. TRBV12-1 is labeled a pseudogene. This CDR3 contains 12 residues. This CDR3 is CASSRRVYEQYF. CDR3 sequence (DNA): TGTGCCAGCAGCCGCAGGGTCTACGAGCAGTACTTC.

This chain links TRBV7-9 with TRBJ2-7, with TRBD2 as a possible D gene (6 bases). In germline, CDR1 is SEHNR, CDR2 FQNEAQ (reference sequence). The CDR3 runs 13 residues. Deletions cut 3 bases from V and 5 bases from J, with 11 bases between. The CDR3 protein is CASSFLGGNEQYF. The CDR3 nucleotides are TGTGCCAGCAGCTTCTTAGGCGGGAACGAGCAGTACTTC.

The chain joins TRBV27 to TRBJ1-4; D is perhaps TRBD1 (5 bases). CDR1 and CDR2 (germline): MNHEY, SMNVEV (reference sequence). The CDR3 extends over 14 amino acids. Between the trimmed V and J ends, which lost 4 bases and 8 bases, there was a span of 14 bases. The DNA for the CDR3 is TGTGCCAGCAGTTCCGGCAGGGATACAGAAAAACTGTTTTTT. It yields the protein CASSSGRDTEKLFF.

The chain has TRBV28 and TRBJ1-5; D perhaps matches TRBD1 (6 bases). This CDR3 is 16 amino acids long. The germline CDR1 and CDR2 sequences are MDHEN and SYDVKM. The CDR3 loop reads CAASLDRSPSNQPQHF. The CDR3 region has the DNA TGTGCAGCGAGCCTTGACAGGTCTCCTAGCAATCAGCCCCAGCATTTT.

The chain carries TRBV19 and TRBJ2-2; TRBD2 is a possible D gene (5 bases). V was cut by 8 bases and J by 0 bases, with 10 bases left in between. Per germline, CDR1 LNHDA and CDR2 SQIVND (reference sequence). The CDR3 consists of 14 residues. The CDR3 reads CASRRAPNTGELFF. CDR3 nucleotide sequence: TGTGCCAGTCGGCGGGCTCCGAACACCGGGGAGCTGTTTTTT.

This clone was seen just once. V and J are TRBV6-1 and TRBJ2-1; no reliable D call. The V end lost 2 bases, the J end lost 7 bases, and 9 bases lay between the germline ends. From germline, CDR1 is MNHNS and CDR2 SASEGT. The CDR3 has 13 amino acids. CDR3 DNA sequence: TGTGCCAGCAGTGAATGGCCAAGTAATGAGCAGTTCTTC. This sequence encodes CASSEWPSNEQFF.

The chain combines TRBV5-1 with TRBJ1-6; D might be TRBD1 (6 bases). V lost 0 bases to trimming and J lost 10 bases, with 17 bases between them. Germline V gene lookup returns CDR1 SGHRS and CDR2 YFSETQ. This CDR3 has 16 residues. The CDR3 DNA reads TGCGCCAGCAGCTTGGTTCCATCAGGGGAGAGATCACCCCTCCACTTT. Translation gives CASSLVPSGERSPLHF.

The J gene is TRBJ1-1, the V gene TRBV10-2; D remains ambiguous. V was clipped by 3 bases and J by 1 base, with 6 bases between them. From germline, CDR1 is WSHSY and CDR2 SAAADI. The CDR3 totals 13 residues. Here the CDR3 reads CASSDLRNTEAFF. The CDR3 DNA is TGCGCCAGCAGTGATCTGAGGAACACTGAAGCTTTCTTT.

The gene calls are TRBV18 and TRBJ2-5, with D tentatively TRBD1 (6 bases). The CDR3 sequence is 14 residues long. The V gene's germline CDR1 is KGHSH and CDR2 LQKENI. V was trimmed by 3 bases and J by 1 base, leaving 9 bases between them. CDR3 residues: CASSPMTGQETQYF. The CDR3 DNA sequence: TGTGCCAGCTCACCGATGACAGGCCAAGAGACCCAGTACTTC.